This record concerns one T cell receptor beta chain sequence. These data come from a study of blood T cell repertoires in COVID-19. Study-level background: From the United States, Italy and Spain came samples of acute and convalescent COVID-19. PBMCs, B-cell-depleted T cells, or T cells were the source of the cDNA or gDNA that made up the material.

In the source study's methods: Counts of nucleated cells, estimated from reference gene primer amplification, were obtained. Assay used: immunoSEQ multiplex PCR; TCRdb lists only in-frame clones, some missing. The V and J calls and clone size are taken from that table; D and trimming were inferred from the DNA. Of about 100,000 clones in the sample, roughly nine tenths were seen once. This sequence was found in a human donor in a cohort sampled during active COVID-19. The material sequenced was peripheral blood.

This CDR3 reads CASSPYGQRINYGYTF. Here the CDR3 DNA reads TGTGCCAGCAGCCCCTATGGACAGCGTATTAACTATGGCTACACCTTC. The rearrangement links TRBV5-8 to TRBJ1-2; D may be TRBD1 (6 bases). CDR3 length equals 16 residues. Trimming pared 4 bases from V and 1 base from J, leaving 17 bases between. CDR1 and CDR2 (germline): SGHTS, YDEGEE.